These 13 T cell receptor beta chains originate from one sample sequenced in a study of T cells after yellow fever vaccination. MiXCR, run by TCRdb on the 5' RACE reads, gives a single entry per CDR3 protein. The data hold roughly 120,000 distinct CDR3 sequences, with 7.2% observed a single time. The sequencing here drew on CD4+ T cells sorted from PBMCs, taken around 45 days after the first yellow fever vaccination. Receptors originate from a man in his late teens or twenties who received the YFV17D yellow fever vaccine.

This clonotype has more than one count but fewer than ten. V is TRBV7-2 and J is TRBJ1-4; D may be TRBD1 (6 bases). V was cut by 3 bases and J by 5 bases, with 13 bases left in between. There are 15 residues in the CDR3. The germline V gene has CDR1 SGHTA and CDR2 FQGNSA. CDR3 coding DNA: TGTGCCAGCAGCTTCGATATGGGGGGCAATGAAAAACTGTTTTTT. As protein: CASSFDMGGNEKLFF.

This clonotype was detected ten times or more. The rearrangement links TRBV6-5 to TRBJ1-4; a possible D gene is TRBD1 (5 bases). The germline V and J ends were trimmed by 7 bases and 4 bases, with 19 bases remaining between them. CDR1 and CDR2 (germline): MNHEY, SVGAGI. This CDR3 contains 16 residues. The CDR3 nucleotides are TGTGCCAGCACCAAAACGGGGGGGAGTATTAATGAAAAACTGTTTTTT. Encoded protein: CASTKTGGSINEKLFF.

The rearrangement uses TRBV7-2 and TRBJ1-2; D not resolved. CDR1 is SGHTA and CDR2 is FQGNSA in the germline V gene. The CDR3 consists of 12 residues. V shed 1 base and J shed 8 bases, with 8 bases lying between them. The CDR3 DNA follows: TGTGCCAGCAGCTTAGTCTCTAGGGGCTACACCTTC. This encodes CASSLVSRGYTF.

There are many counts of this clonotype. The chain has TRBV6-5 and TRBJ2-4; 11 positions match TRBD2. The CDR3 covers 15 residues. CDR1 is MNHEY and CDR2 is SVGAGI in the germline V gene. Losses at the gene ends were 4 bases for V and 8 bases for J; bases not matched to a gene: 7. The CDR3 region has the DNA TGTGCCAGCAGTTCCTTAGCGGGGGGGCCGGACATTCAGTACTTC. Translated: CASSSLAGGPDIQYF.

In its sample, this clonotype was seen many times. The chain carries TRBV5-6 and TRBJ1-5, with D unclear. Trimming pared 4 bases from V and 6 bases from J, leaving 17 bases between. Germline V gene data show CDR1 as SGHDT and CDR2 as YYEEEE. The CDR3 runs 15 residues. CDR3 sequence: CASSPRLSRAQPQHF. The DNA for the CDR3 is TGTGCCAGCAGCCCCCGTCTATCGCGTGCTCAGCCCCAGCATTTT.

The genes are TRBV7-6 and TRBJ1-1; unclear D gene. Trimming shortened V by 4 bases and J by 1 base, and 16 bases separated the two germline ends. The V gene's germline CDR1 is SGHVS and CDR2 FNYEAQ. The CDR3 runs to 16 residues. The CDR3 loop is CASSSPGHNENTEAFF. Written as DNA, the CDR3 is TGTGCCAGCAGCTCCCCTGGGCACAATGAGAACACTGAAGCTTTCTTT.

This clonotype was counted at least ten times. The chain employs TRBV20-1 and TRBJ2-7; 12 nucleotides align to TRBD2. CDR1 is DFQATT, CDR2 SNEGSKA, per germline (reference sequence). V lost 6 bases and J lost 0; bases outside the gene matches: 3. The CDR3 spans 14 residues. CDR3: CSALAGGSSYEQYF. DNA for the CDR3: TGCAGTGCCCTAGCGGGGGGGAGCTCCTACGAGCAGTACTTC.

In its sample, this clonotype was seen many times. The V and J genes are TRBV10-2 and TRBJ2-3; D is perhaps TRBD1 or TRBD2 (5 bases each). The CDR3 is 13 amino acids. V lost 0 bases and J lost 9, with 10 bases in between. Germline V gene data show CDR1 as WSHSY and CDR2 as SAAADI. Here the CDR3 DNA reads TGCGCCAGCAGTGAGTCGGGGGTGGGAACGCAGTATTTT. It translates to CASSESGVGTQYF.

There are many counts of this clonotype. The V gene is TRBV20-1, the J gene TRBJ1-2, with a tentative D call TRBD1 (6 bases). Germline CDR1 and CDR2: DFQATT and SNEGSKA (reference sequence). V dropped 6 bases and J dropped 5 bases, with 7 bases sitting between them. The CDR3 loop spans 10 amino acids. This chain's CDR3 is CSAGQYGYTF. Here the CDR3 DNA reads TGCAGTGCAGGACAGTATGGCTACACCTTC.

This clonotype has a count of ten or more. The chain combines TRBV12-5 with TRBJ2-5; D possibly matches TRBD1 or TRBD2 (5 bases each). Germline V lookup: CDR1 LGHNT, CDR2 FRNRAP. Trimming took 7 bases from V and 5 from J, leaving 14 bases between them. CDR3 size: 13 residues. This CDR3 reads CASAPGPRETQYF. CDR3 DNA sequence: TGTGCTAGTGCTCCGGGGCCCCGGGAGACCCAGTACTTC.

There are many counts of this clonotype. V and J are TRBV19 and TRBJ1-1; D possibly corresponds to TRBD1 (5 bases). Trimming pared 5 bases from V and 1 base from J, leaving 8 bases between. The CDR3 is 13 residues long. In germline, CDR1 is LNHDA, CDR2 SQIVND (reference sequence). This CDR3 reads CASSARENTEAFF. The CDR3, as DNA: TGTGCCAGTAGTGCCAGGGAGAACACTGAAGCTTTCTTT.

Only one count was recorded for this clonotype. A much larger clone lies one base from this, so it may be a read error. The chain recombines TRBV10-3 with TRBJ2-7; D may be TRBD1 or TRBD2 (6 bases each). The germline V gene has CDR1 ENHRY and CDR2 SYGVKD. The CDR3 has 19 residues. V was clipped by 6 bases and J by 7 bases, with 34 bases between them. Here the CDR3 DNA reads TGTGCCATCAGGGCCGAATCGAGGGGGTTAACGACGGGGGTGCGTGAGCAGTACTTC. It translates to CAIRAESRGLTTGVREQYF.

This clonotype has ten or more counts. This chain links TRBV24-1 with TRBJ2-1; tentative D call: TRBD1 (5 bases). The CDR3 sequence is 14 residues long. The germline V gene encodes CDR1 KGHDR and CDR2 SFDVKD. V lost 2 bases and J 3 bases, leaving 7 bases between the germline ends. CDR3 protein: CATSDSGNYNEQFF. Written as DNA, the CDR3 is TGTGCCACCAGTGATTCAGGGAACTACAATGAGCAGTTCTTC.